This entry describes one T cell receptor (beta chain). The antigen it binds to is not known. Base qualities are missing; no much larger clone stands one base away. The sample is drawn from a study of cytomegalovirus exposure and HLA in healthy donors (dated by TCRdb to about 2017). Background on the whole study: According to a later analysis, the roughly 120 validation repertoires were produced on the same platform as the 680 or so repertoires of the first cohort. In addition to the first cohort of hundreds of subjects, a separate validation cohort of 120 different subjects was used. To predict cytomegalovirus infection status, the study combined high-throughput TCR immunosequencing, statistical association of individual TCRs with disease status, and machine learning. The study was designed to test whether signatures of past pathogen exposure could be identified by cataloging public T cell receptors.

Study-wide conclusions, independent of this receptor: In vitro tests confirmed that a few of the cytomegalovirus-associated TCR beta chains recognize cytomegalovirus antigens. Most TCR sequences were observed very rarely across donors, whereas some public TCRs were present in many individuals. The authors suggested that the approach could potentially be extended to other disease states and immunological phenotypes. Cytomegalovirus status was reported to be diagnosed by the classifier with high specificity and sensitivity in both the original and validation cohorts. In a later analysis, TCRs clustered in the first cohort were found to also tend to co-occur in the roughly 110 validation repertoires, with 90% to 95% of cluster scores above 0. A later analysis lacked HLA typing for the validation cohort, so it scored co-occurrence in that cohort across all 130 or so repertoires. The study gave a list of over 150 TCR beta chains associated with cytomegalovirus.

Libraries were prepared through the immunoSEQ multiplex PCR assay. In the authors' own workflow: A statistical classification framework was built to diagnose cytomegalovirus status from the catalog of TCR beta chain sequences. Imported from immuneACCESS, the table was reduced by TCRdb to in-frame sequences with V and J called. These copies leave out some clones; in studies compared against another copy, an unresolved V gene accounts for under half, and the cause of the remainder is not known. V and J calls and clone size are given by that table; D and trimming were obtained from the DNA. A total of 200,000 or so clones appear in this sample, roughly 83% of them only once. The ten largest clones take up around 5.6% of the sample. Separate from the approximately 730-subject first cohort, the validation cohort of more than 90 subjects was the group to which the donors belonged. Per the germline V gene, SGDLS is the CDR1 and YYNGEE is the CDR2. The CDR3 numbers 13 residues from cysteine through phenylalanine. Only the CDR3 portion is preserved as DNA: 39 bases, with reading frame beginning at the first base. Deletion took 4 bases off V and 0 bases off J, with a span of 7 bases between the germline ends.

Specimen: PBMCs. The TCR was taken from a woman aged 18 to 35 in good health and CMV-seronegative. In this chain, TRBV9 is recombined with TRBJ1-1, with TRBD1 tentatively as D gene (5 bases match). The CDR3 protein: CASSSGVNTEAFF. The nucleotide sequence is given as TGTGCCAGCAGCTCGGGGGTGAACACTGAAGCTTTCTTT.